This TCR beta chain was sequenced for a study of blood T cells in healthy people across ages. Notes on the study in general: For the donors, CMV status was unknown and possibly confounded expanded clonotype changes.

Per germline, CDR1 DFQATT and CDR2 SNEGSKA (reference sequence). CDR3 length: 15 residues. The V end was cut by 1 base, the J end by 2 bases, with 15 bases between. Alongside a J-beta primer mix, a sample-barcoded 5' primer served in a second PCR lasting roughly 7 to 12 cycles. TCRdb reanalysed the 5' RACE reads using MiXCR and keeps one entry per CDR3 protein. This sample yields 1.4 million or so distinct CDR3 sequences, of which 42% are seen a single time; 4% belongs to the top ten. This clonotype was counted many times. Its specificity is unknown. The authors drew roughly 9.8 milliliters of peripheral blood from each donor.

The sequencing sample was made of blood. This receptor was identified in a young woman in good health. The genes are TRBV20-1 and TRBJ2-7; a weak D match, TRBD1 (6 bases). The CDR3 loop reads CSARVPGVPTYEQYF. CDR3 bases: TGCAGTGCTAGAGTTCCAGGGGTCCCTACCTACGAGCAGTACTTC.